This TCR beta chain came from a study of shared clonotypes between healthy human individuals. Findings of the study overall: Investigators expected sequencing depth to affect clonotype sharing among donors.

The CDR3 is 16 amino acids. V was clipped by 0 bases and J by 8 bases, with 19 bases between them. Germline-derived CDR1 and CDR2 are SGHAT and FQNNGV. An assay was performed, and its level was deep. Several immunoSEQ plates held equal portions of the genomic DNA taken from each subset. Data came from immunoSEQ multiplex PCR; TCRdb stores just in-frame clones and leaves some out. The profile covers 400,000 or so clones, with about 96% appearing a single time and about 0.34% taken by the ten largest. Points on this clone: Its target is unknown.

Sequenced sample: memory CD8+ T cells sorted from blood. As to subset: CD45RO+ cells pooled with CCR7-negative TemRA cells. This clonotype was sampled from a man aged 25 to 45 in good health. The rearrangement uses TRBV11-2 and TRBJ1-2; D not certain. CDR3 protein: CASSLEPAGLKGGYTF. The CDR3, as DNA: TGTGCCAGCAGCTTAGAGCCTGCGGGCCTAAAGGGAGGCTACACCTTC.